The 26 T cell receptor beta chains presented below share a single source sample, sequenced in a study of cytomegalovirus exposure and HLA in healthy donors. Vbeta (60) and Jbeta (13) primers were used in the PCR. Here immunoSEQ multiplex PCR was the method, and the copy in TCRdb shows in-frame clones only, minus some. This table holds approximately 110,000 clones, approximately 80% found once. Specimen: PBMCs. These receptors were obtained from a female donor in good health and CMV-seropositive.

This clone has just a few counts. V gene TRBV5-1 combines with J gene TRBJ2-1; D may be TRBD1 (6 bases). CDR1 SGHRS and CDR2 YFSETQ come from the germline V gene. Deletions cut 5 bases from V and 9 bases from J, with 24 bases between. This CDR3 is 16 amino acids long. This chain's CDR3 is CASRGSQGWYEGEQFF. CDR3 bases: TGCGCCAGCAGAGGCAGTCAGGGGTGGTACGAAGGTGAGCAGTTCTTC. The full variable domain, with the rest looked up from reference TRBV5-1 and TRBJ2-1, is KAGVTQTPRYLIKTRGQQVTLSCSPISGHRSVSWYQQTPGQGLQFLFEYFSETQRNKGNFPGRFSGRQFSNSRSEMNVSTLELGDSALYLCASRGSQGWYEGEQFFGPGTRLTVL.

The genes are TRBV7-2 and TRBJ2-3, with 7 bases aligning to TRBD2. The germline V gene has CDR1 SGHTA and CDR2 FQGNSA. Trimming removed 3 bases from V and 6 bases from J; junction bases left unmatched: 3. The CDR3 has 13 residues. The CDR3: CASSFQGGDTQYF. In DNA form, the CDR3 reads TGTGCCAGCAGCTTTCAGGGAGGGGATACGCAGTATTTT.

This chain connects TRBV2 to TRBJ1-4; D possibly corresponds to TRBD1 (5 bases). CDR1 is SNHLY, CDR2 FYNNEI, per germline. V gave up 7 bases and J gave up 5 bases, with 14 bases separating them. This CDR3 has 14 amino acids. CDR3: CASMNDSPNEKLFF. The CDR3 region has the DNA TGTGCCAGCATGAACGACAGTCCGAATGAAAAACTGTTTTTT. The entire variable domain, with the rest obtained from reference TRBV2 and TRBJ1-4, is as follows: EPEVTQTPSHQVTQMGQEVILRCVPISNHLYFYWYRQILGQKVEFLVSFYNNEISEKSEIFDDQFSVERPDGSNFTLKIRSTKLEDSAMYFCASMNDSPNEKLFFGSGTQLSVL.

The chain recombines TRBV7-9 with TRBJ2-7, with 9 bases aligning to TRBD1. The length of the CDR3 is 14 residues. The V segment lost 3 bases and the J segment 6 bases; nucleotides outside the gene matches: 6. CDR1 is SEHNR, CDR2 FQNEAQ, per germline (reference sequence). The CDR3: CASSFLGQGPEQYF. The CDR3, as DNA: TGTGCCAGCAGCTTTCTTGGACAGGGGCCCGAGCAGTACTTC.

The rearrangement links TRBV5-1 to TRBJ1-2, with D perhaps matching TRBD1 (5 bases). CDR3 length: 15 residues. In germline, CDR1 is SGHRS, CDR2 YFSETQ. V gave up 0 bases and J gave up 11 bases, with 20 bases separating them. The CDR3 DNA reads TGCGCCAGCAGCTTGGCTGCGGGGGACTACTTTGATTACACCTTC. It specifies CASSLAAGDYFDYTF.

The chain uses TRBV9 and TRBJ1-3, with 9 bases aligning to TRBD1. The trim removed 3 bases at V and 4 bases at J, leaving 5 bases unmatched. Per the germline V gene, CDR1 is SGDLS and CDR2 is YYNGEE. This CDR3 comprises 15 residues. The CDR3 region has the DNA TGTGCCAGCAGCGGACAGGGGGTAGGGGGAAACACCATATATTTT. It is translated as CASSGQGVGGNTIYF.

The chain recombines TRBV30 with TRBJ1-4, with D unresolved. This CDR3 has 16 amino acids. Germline CDR1 GTSNPN, CDR2 SVGIG (reference sequence). V was pared by 0 bases and J by 1 base, with 12 bases between. The CDR3 DNA is TGTGCCTGGAGTGTGGGCAGCCACATAACTAATGAAAAACTGTTTTTT. Residues: CAWSVGSHITNEKLFF.

CDR3 bases: TGCGCCAGCAGTCAATCATCCGACACGGCCCCTTGTTCACCCCTCCACTTT. This sequence encodes CASSQSSDTAPCSPLHF. The chain has TRBV23-1 and TRBJ1-6; D is unresolved. TRBV23-1 belongs to the ORF category, with a function that is uncertain. V was shortened by 0 bases and J by 9 bases, with 18 bases between the two germline ends. This CDR3 comprises 17 residues.

This chain connects TRBV30 to TRBJ1-6; no clear D. This CDR3 region has 17 residues. V lost 2 bases to trimming and J lost 0 bases, with 14 bases between them. Germline V gene sequence: CDR1 GTSNPN, CDR2 SVGIG (reference sequence). CDR3: CAWSRPSGGSYNSPLHF. Written as DNA, the CDR3 is TGTGCCTGGAGTCGCCCTTCGGGTGGCTCCTATAATTCACCCCTCCACTTT.

The DNA of the CDR3 is TGTGCCAGCAGTGAGAGGGTCCCCTCTGGAAACACCATATATTTT. Its translation: CASSERVPSGNTIYF. The chain couples TRBV6-1 to TRBJ1-3, with D hard to call. The CDR3 has 15 residues. CDR1 MNHNS and CDR2 SASEGT come from the germline V gene. V dropped 3 bases and J dropped 0 bases, with 9 bases sitting between them.

The chain uses TRBV18 and TRBJ2-5; 13 positions match TRBD2. The CDR3 is made up of 12 amino acids. CDR1 KGHSH and CDR2 LQKENI come from the germline V gene. V gave up 9 bases and J gave up 11 bases; unmatched junction bases: 6. CDR3: CASTGTSGEQYF. The CDR3 DNA is TGTGCCAGTACCGGGACTAGCGGGGAGCAGTACTTC.

The chain carries TRBV4-1 and TRBJ2-1, with 8 bases that match TRBD1. J gave up 6 bases and V 4 bases, and 8 bases lay outside the gene matches. The germline gives CDR1 MGHRA, CDR2 YSYEKL. The length of the CDR3 is 15 residues. CDR3 residues: CASSPGQGAFNEQFF. The CDR3 DNA reads TGCGCCAGCAGCCCAGGACAGGGAGCTTTCAATGAGCAGTTCTTC.

The chain recombines TRBV28 with TRBJ1-2, with 7 bases matching TRBD1. The V segment lost 7 bases and the J segment 9 bases; nucleotides outside the gene matches: 11. Per the germline V gene, CDR1 is MDHEN and CDR2 is SYDVKM. The CDR3 sequence is 13 residues long. The CDR3 DNA follows: TGTGCCAGCACTCCAAGAATGGGACAGCGCTACACCTTC. Encoded protein: CASTPRMGQRYTF.

The rearrangement joins TRBV18 to TRBJ2-7; 7 bases agree with TRBD1. V dropped 6 bases and J dropped 2; count of bases not matched to a gene: 7. The CDR3 extends over 14 amino acids. Germline V gene data show CDR1 as KGHSH and CDR2 as LQKENI. The DNA of the CDR3 is TGTGCCAGCTCGGCGACAGGGACCCCCTACGAGCAGTACTTC. Translating it yields CASSATGTPYEQYF. The full variable domain, with the rest looked up from reference TRBV18 and TRBJ2-7, is NAGVMQNPRHLVRRRGQEARLRCSPMKGHSHVYWYRQLPEEGLKFMVYLQKENIIDESGMPKERFSAEFPKEGPSILRIQQVVRGDSAAYFCASSATGTPYEQYFGPGTRLTVT.

The V and J genes are TRBV28 and TRBJ2-2, with 10 bases identical to TRBD2. The CDR3 has 17 residues. Per germline, CDR1 MDHEN and CDR2 SYDVKM. V trimming: 6 bases; J trimming: 3 bases; junction bases outside the gene matches: 10. CDR3 sequence reads: CASSPRSGRIDTGELFF. CDR3 coding DNA: TGTGCCAGCAGCCCTCGTAGCGGGAGGATAGACACCGGGGAGCTGTTTTTT.

This sequence joins TRBV4-1 and TRBJ1-2, with D perhaps matching TRBD1 (6 bases). Germline CDR1 reads MGHRA; CDR2 reads YSYEKL. The V and J ends lost 5 bases and 1 base respectively, with 14 bases between them. This CDR3 is 15 amino acids long. The CDR3 spells CASSSKIRGNYGYTF. CDR3 in DNA: TGCGCCAGCAGCTCCAAGATCAGGGGTAACTATGGCTACACCTTC.

This sequence joins TRBV7-9 and TRBJ2-3; D is possibly TRBD1 (6 bases). Germline V CDR1 and CDR2: SEHNR, FQNEAQ (reference sequence). The CDR3 is 15 amino acids. Trimming removed 5 bases from V and 4 bases from J, with 16 bases in between. The CDR3 DNA is TGTGCCAGCAGCCCACAGGGTCCGAGGGCAGATACGCAGTATTTT. The encoded protein is CASSPQGPRADTQYF.

The J gene is TRBJ2-2, the V gene TRBV2, with 8 bases identical to TRBD1. The germline gives CDR1 SNHLY, CDR2 FYNNEI. The CDR3 is 13 amino acids. The V gene end was trimmed by 6 bases and the J gene end by 6 bases; junction bases not matched to a gene: 3. Here the CDR3 reads CASSDRGPGELFF. CDR3 sequence (DNA): TGTGCCAGCAGCGACAGGGGTCCCGGGGAGCTGTTTTTT. The entire variable domain, with the rest obtained from reference TRBV2 and TRBJ2-2, is as follows: EPEVTQTPSHQVTQMGQEVILRCVPISNHLYFYWYRQILGQKVEFLVSFYNNEISEKSEIFDDQFSVERPDGSNFTLKIRSTKLEDSAMYFCASSDRGPGELFFGEGSRLTVL.

V is TRBV7-3 and J is TRBJ2-3; 7 bases are shared with TRBD2. V trimming: 2 bases; J trimming: 0 bases; junction bases outside the gene matches: 11. This CDR3 comprises 18 residues. The germline CDR1 and CDR2 sequences are SGHTA and FQGTGA. The CDR3: CASSLWASGTTSTDTQYF. CDR3 sequence (DNA): TGTGCCAGCAGCTTATGGGCTAGCGGTACTACTAGCACAGATACGCAGTATTTT.

The genes are TRBV27 and TRBJ2-7; D uncertain. Germline values: CDR1 MNHEY, CDR2 SMNVEV (reference sequence). V gave up 5 bases and J gave up 0 bases, with 11 bases separating them. This CDR3 comprises 14 residues. CDR3 region: CASSRVFSSYEQYF. For the CDR3, the DNA is TGTGCCAGCAGTCGGGTCTTTAGCTCCTACGAGCAGTACTTC.

The genes are TRBV7-9 and TRBJ2-1; 7 bases map to TRBD2. Unmatched junction bases numbered 10, after V lost 3 bases and J lost 8 bases. This CDR3 region has 15 residues. Germline V CDR1 and CDR2: SEHNR, FQNEAQ (reference sequence). This CDR3 is CASSLPGLQNHEQFF. The CDR3 DNA reads TGTGCCAGCAGCTTGCCGGGACTACAGAATCATGAGCAGTTCTTC.

This rearrangement joins TRBV5-1 to TRBJ2-1, with 8 bases lining up with TRBD2. Germline V gene lookup returns CDR1 SGHRS and CDR2 YFSETQ. This CDR3 is built from 13 residues. Written as DNA, the CDR3 is TGCTCCGGGGGGGTTAGCTCCTACAATGAGCAGTTCTTC. Amino acid sequence: CSGGVSSYNEQFF.

In nucleotides, the CDR3 is TGTGCCAGCAGCGAACCGACTAGGGCAGCCTACAATGAGCAGTTCTTC. Protein sequence: CASSEPTRAAYNEQFF. The V gene is TRBV2, the J gene TRBJ2-1; weak D call: TRBD2 (6 bases). The germline CDR1 and CDR2 sequences are SNHLY and FYNNEI. The CDR3 covers 16 residues. V gave up 6 bases and J gave up 2 bases, with 17 bases separating them. The whole variable domain, remainder taken from reference TRBV2 and TRBJ2-1, is EPEVTQTPSHQVTQMGQEVILRCVPISNHLYFYWYRQILGQKVEFLVSFYNNEISEKSEIFDDQFSVERPDGSNFTLKIRSTKLEDSAMYFCASSEPTRAAYNEQFFGPGTRLTVL.

This chain joins TRBV30 and TRBJ2-4, with D possibly being TRBD2 (6 bases). The CDR3 has 11 amino acids. The germline V and J ends were trimmed by 2 bases and 12 bases, with 11 bases remaining between them. CDR1 GTSNPN and CDR2 SVGIG come from the germline V gene (reference sequence). The CDR3: CAWSSSVNQYF. CDR3 DNA: TGTGCCTGGAGTTCTAGCGTGAATCAGTACTTC. The whole variable domain, remainder taken from reference TRBV30 and TRBJ2-4, is SQTIHQWPATLVQPVGSPLSLECTVEGTSNPNLYWYRQAAGRGLQLLFYSVGIGQISSEVPQNLSASRPQDRQFILSSKKLLLSDSGFYLCAWSSSVNQYFGAGTRLSVL.

The rearrangement joins TRBV5-4 to TRBJ1-1, with 8 bases identical to TRBD1. Unmatched junction bases numbered 7, after V lost 4 bases and J lost 5 bases. CDR1 is SGHNT, CDR2 YYREEE, per germline (reference sequence). This CDR3 has 14 residues. The CDR3 DNA reads as TGTGCCAGCAGCCCTGGACAGGGTTGGACTGAAGCTTTCTTT. This gives the protein CASSPGQGWTEAFF.

The chain combines TRBV5-1 with TRBJ1-1; no clear D. Trimming cost V 0 bases and J 0 bases, with 6 bases left between them. The CDR3 totals 14 residues. Germline lookup yields CDR1 SGHRS and CDR2 YFSETQ. Here the CDR3 reads CASSLAYMNTEAFF. The CDR3 bases are TGCGCCAGCAGCTTGGCCTATATGAACACTGAAGCTTTCTTT.